A single sample gave rise to the 22 T cell receptor beta chains below, sequenced in a study of tumor-infiltrating lymphocytes in localized non-small cell lung cancer. Generated by immunoSEQ multiplex PCR, the TCRdb table keeps only in-frame clones and is missing some. Among over 15,000 clones listed, over 35% were seen once. The sample taken for sequencing was lung tumor tissue. The receptors were gathered from a human donor with non-small cell lung cancer.

The chain carries TRBV13 and TRBJ1-5; no clear D. The germline V gene encodes CDR1 PRHDT and CDR2 FYEKMQ (reference sequence). V gave up 5 bases and J gave up 0 bases, with 8 bases separating them. The CDR3 runs to 14 residues. CDR3 in DNA: TGTGCCAGCAGCCTCAGGAATAGCAATCAGCCCCAGCATTTT. Translating gives CASSLRNSNQPQHF.

This chain connects TRBV5-1 to TRBJ2-3, with D maybe TRBD2 (6 bases). The ends were cut back, 0 bases at V and 0 bases at J, with 11 bases in the middle. The CDR3 is 16 amino acids. CDR1 is SGHRS, CDR2 YFSETQ, per germline. The CDR3 region has the DNA TGCGCCAGCAGCTTGGCTAGCGCCCCTAGCACAGATACGCAGTATTTT. Amino acid sequence: CASSLASAPSTDTQYF. The full variable domain, rest sourced from reference TRBV5-1 and TRBJ2-3, is KAGVTQTPRYLIKTRGQQVTLSCSPISGHRSVSWYQQTPGQGLQFLFEYFSETQRNKGNFPGRFSGRQFSNSRSEMNVSTLELGDSALYLCASSLASAPSTDTQYFGPGTRLTVL.

This clone was detected only a few times. The CDR3 reads CASRKTTGGLDGYTF. CDR3 coding DNA: TGTGCCAGCAGAAAAACCACTGGGGGCCTCGATGGCTACACCTTC. The chain couples TRBV5-5 to TRBJ1-2; tentatively, D is TRBD1 (6 bases). This CDR3 has 15 residues. Germline V gene data show CDR1 as SGHKS and CDR2 as YYEKEE (reference sequence). V shed 5 bases and J shed 6 bases, with 20 bases lying between them.

The chain is built from TRBV6-6 and TRBJ2-7, with D unclear. This CDR3 is 12 amino acids long. V was trimmed by 4 bases and J by 9 bases, leaving 13 bases between them. Per germline, CDR1 MNHNY and CDR2 SVGAGI (reference sequence). CDR3 sequence: CASSSEGLTQYF. The CDR3 nucleotides read TGTGCCAGCAGTTCCGAAGGTTTAACGCAGTACTTC.

This chain joins TRBV10-3 and TRBJ2-5; D may be TRBD1 (5 bases). Germline V lookup: CDR1 ENHRY, CDR2 SYGVKD. V shed 0 bases and J shed 0 bases, with 8 bases lying between them. CDR3 length equals 15 residues. The CDR3 DNA sequence: TGTGCCATCAGTGAGTCGCTGGGGCACCAAGAGACCCAGTACTTC. Translating gives CAISESLGHQETQYF.

CDR3 amino acids: CASSWTGSYEQYF. CDR3 nucleotide sequence: TGTGCCAGCAGCTGGACCGGTTCCTACGAGCAGTACTTC. V gene TRBV5-6 combines with J gene TRBJ2-7; D is undetermined. The CDR3 sequence is 13 residues long. V lost 3 bases, J lost 1 base, and 8 bases lay in between. The germline gives CDR1 SGHDT, CDR2 YYEEEE.

The chain joins TRBV30 to TRBJ2-5; D is possibly TRBD2 (6 bases). From germline, CDR1 is GTSNPN and CDR2 SVGIG (reference sequence). The CDR3 consists of 12 residues. The V and J ends lost 4 bases and 5 bases respectively, with 11 bases between them. The CDR3 sequence: CAWTGVSETQYF. The CDR3 bases are TGTGCCTGGACGGGGGTTTCGGAGACCCAGTACTTC.

The chain recombines TRBV9 with TRBJ1-2; tentative D call: TRBD1 (6 bases). Germline assignment: CDR1 SGDLS and CDR2 YYNGEE. CDR3 size: 15 residues. Trimming pared 4 bases from V and 0 bases from J, leaving 13 bases between. The CDR3 sequence: CASSLLDSSNYGYTF. As DNA, the CDR3 is TGTGCCAGCAGCCTACTGGACAGCTCTAACTATGGCTACACCTTC. The whole variable domain, remainder taken from reference TRBV9 and TRBJ1-2, is DSGVTQTPKHLITATGQRVTLRCSPRSGDLSVYWYQQSLDQGLQFLIQYYNGEERAKGNILERFSAQQFPDLHSELNLSSLELGDSALYFCASSLLDSSNYGYTFGSGTRLTVV.

This clone turned up a few times. The V gene is TRBV7-9, the J gene TRBJ1-5, with 9 bases matching TRBD1. Germline lookup yields CDR1 SEHNR and CDR2 FQNEAQ (reference sequence). The CDR3 consists of 16 residues. V shed 5 bases, J shed 4 bases, and the junction held 9 bases outside the gene matches. The CDR3 coding sequence is TGTGCCAGCAGCCGTGGGACAGGGACAGGGAATCAGCCCCAGCATTTT. Residues: CASSRGTGTGNQPQHF.

This clone turned up a few times. The CDR3 region has the DNA TGTGCCACACACGGGAACACTGAAGCTTTCTTT. It encodes CATHGNTEAFF. The chain couples TRBV6-5 to TRBJ1-1, with D hard to call. This CDR3 spans 11 amino acids. Looked up from germline, CDR1 is MNHEY and CDR2 is SVGAGI. Trimming took 10 bases from V and 1 from J, leaving 7 bases between them.

The chain couples TRBV4-3 to TRBJ1-2, with a possible D match to TRBD1 (6 bases). The V gene lost 0 bases and the J gene lost 1 base, with 9 bases spanning the gap. The germline gives CDR1 LGHNA, CDR2 YSLEER. The CDR3 totals 15 residues. CDR3 sequence reads: CASSQEQGLNYGYTF. CDR3 sequence (DNA): TGCGCCAGCAGCCAAGAACAGGGCCTTAACTATGGCTACACCTTC.

CDR3: CATSGGTRRTGELFF. For the CDR3, the DNA is TGTGCCACCAGCGGCGGGACTAGGAGAACCGGGGAGCTGTTTTTT. The J gene is TRBJ2-2, the V gene TRBV15; 8 bases match TRBD2. The CDR3 is made up of 15 amino acids. Per the germline V gene, CDR1 is LNHNV and CDR2 is YYDKDF (reference sequence). Trimming at V came to 5 bases and at J to 5 bases, leaving 7 bases not matched to a gene.

V usage is TRBV5-1 and J usage is TRBJ2-5, with 16 bases lining up with TRBD2. The CDR3 is 17 residues long. V trimming: 4 bases; J trimming: 1 base; junction bases outside the gene matches: 4. Germline CDR1 and CDR2: SGHRS and YFSETQ. CDR3 in DNA: TGCGCCAGCAGCGGGGGACTAGCGGGAGGGACCCAAGAGACCCAGTACTTC. Protein product: CASSGGLAGGTQETQYF.

The CDR3 DNA reads as TGTGCCAGCAGCCCAGGCCCGACAGGGGTATATGGCTACACCTTC. This sequence encodes CASSPGPTGVYGYTF. The J gene is TRBJ1-2, the V gene TRBV28, with 8 bases that match TRBD1. Unmatched junction bases numbered 11, after V lost 6 bases and J lost 5 bases. CDR3 length: 15 residues. The germline V gene has CDR1 MDHEN and CDR2 SYDVKM.

This clone was observed a single time. This sequence joins TRBV29-1 and TRBJ2-2, with 7 bases that match TRBD2. There are 15 residues in the CDR3. V was pared by 6 bases and J by 7 bases, with 14 bases of the junction left unmatched. CDR1 is SQVTM and CDR2 is ANQGSEA in the germline V gene. For the CDR3, the DNA is TGCAGCGTCAAAAGTACTAGCGTAGGTGGCGGGGAGCTGTTTTTT. It is translated as CSVKSTSVGGGELFF.

This rearrangement joins TRBV5-6 to TRBJ2-2; the D is unclear. The CDR3 is 12 amino acids. V was pared by 6 bases and J by 9 bases, with 12 bases between. The germline CDR1 and CDR2 sequences are SGHDT and YYEEEE. CDR3 sequence: CASNRHLRELFF. CDR3 nucleotides: TGTGCCAGCAACCGGCACCTTCGGGAGCTGTTTTTT.

In this sample, this clone turned up a few times. This chain connects TRBV5-4 to TRBJ2-1; 7 bases align to TRBD2. Looked up from germline, CDR1 is SGHNT and CDR2 is YYREEE (reference sequence). V lost 3 bases and J lost 3; bases outside the gene matches: 6. The CDR3 extends over 15 amino acids. CDR3: CASSSPSGVYNEQFF. The CDR3 region has the DNA TGTGCCAGCAGCTCCCCGAGCGGGGTCTACAATGAGCAGTTCTTC.

For the CDR3, the DNA is TGTGCCAGCACCCCCGACAGGGTCTACGAGCAGTACTTC. Protein sequence: CASTPDRVYEQYF. This rearrangement joins TRBV7-8 to TRBJ2-7; 7 nucleotides match TRBD1. Germline loops: CDR1 SGHVS, CDR2 FQNEAQ. V lost 7 bases and J lost 3; bases outside the gene matches: 6. The CDR3 extends over 13 amino acids. The full variable domain, completed using reference TRBV7-8 and TRBJ2-7, is GAGVSQSPRYKVAKRGQDVALRCDPISGHVSLFWYQQALGQGPEFLTYFQNEAQLDKSGLPSDRFFAERPEGSVSTLKIQRTQQEDSAVYLCASTPDRVYEQYFGPGTRLTVT.

The chain links TRBV7-2 to TRBJ2-2, with 12 bases fitting TRBD2. J was trimmed by 7 bases and V by 8 bases; bases with no gene match: 11. The CDR3 is 16 residues long. Looked up from germline, CDR1 is SGHTA and CDR2 is FQGNSA. As DNA, the CDR3 is TGTGCCAGCGAGCGGGCTAGCGGGGGGGCCATCGGGGAGCTGTTTTTT. Translated, it gives CASERASGGAIGELFF.

The rearrangement uses TRBV6-5 and TRBJ2-7; D may match TRBD1 or TRBD2 (6 bases each). The CDR3 covers 12 residues. Trimming pared 8 bases from V and 6 bases from J, leaving 14 bases between. The V gene's germline CDR1 is MNHEY and CDR2 SVGAGI. CDR3 amino acids: CASGPGASEQYF. The CDR3 DNA is TGTGCCAGCGGGCCGGGGGCAAGCGAGCAGTACTTC.

The J gene is TRBJ1-5, the V gene TRBV4-1; D unclear. Trimming took 1 base from V and 0 from J, leaving 7 bases between them. CDR1 is MGHRA and CDR2 is YSYEKL in the germline V gene. CDR3 length equals 15 residues. The CDR3 region has the DNA TGCGCCAGCAGCCAAGTGGTAGATAGCAATCAGCCCCAGCATTTT. Its translation: CASSQVVDSNQPQHF.

This clone was counted a few times. The rearrangement links TRBV7-2 to TRBJ2-3; TRBD1 is a possible D gene (5 bases). The V end was cut by 7 bases, the J end by 6 bases, with 17 bases between. CDR3 length: 14 residues. CDR1 is SGHTA and CDR2 is FQGNSA in the germline V gene. The CDR3 spells CASTFAEGADTQYF. The CDR3 DNA reads TGTGCCAGCACCTTCGCCGAAGGGGCGGATACGCAGTATTTT.